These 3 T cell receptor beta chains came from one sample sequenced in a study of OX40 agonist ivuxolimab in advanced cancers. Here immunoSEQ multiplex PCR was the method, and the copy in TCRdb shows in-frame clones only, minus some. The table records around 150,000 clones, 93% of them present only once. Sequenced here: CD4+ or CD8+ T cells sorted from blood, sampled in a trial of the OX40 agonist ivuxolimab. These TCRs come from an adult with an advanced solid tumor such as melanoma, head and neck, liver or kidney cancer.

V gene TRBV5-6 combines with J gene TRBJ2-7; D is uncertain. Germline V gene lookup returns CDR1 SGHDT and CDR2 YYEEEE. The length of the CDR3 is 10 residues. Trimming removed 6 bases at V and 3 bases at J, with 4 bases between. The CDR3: CASTHYEQYF. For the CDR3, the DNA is TGTGCCAGCACCCACTACGAGCAGTACTTC. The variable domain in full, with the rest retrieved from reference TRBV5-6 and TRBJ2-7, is DAGVTQSPTHLIKTRGQQVTLRCSPKSGHDTVSWYQQALGQGPQFIFQYYEEEERQRGNFPDRFSGHQFPNYSSELNVNALLLGDSALYLCASTHYEQYFGPGTRLTVT.

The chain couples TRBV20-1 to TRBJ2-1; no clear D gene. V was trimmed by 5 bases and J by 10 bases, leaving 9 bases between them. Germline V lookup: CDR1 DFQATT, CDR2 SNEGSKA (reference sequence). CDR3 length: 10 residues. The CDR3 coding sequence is TGCAGTGCTCACCCCCGAGAGCAGTTCTTC. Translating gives CSAHPREQFF.

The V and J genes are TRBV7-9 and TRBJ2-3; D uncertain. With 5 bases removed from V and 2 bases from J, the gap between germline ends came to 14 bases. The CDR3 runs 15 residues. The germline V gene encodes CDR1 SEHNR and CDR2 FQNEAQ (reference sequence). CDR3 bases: TGTGCCAGCAGCGAAGGGCGCGACCTCACAGATACGCAGTATTTT. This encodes CASSEGRDLTDTQYF.